A selection of T cell receptor beta chains follows, all from one sample in a study of T cell responses to AZD1222 COVID-19 vaccine. TCRdb's copy holds only in-frame clones and misses some; the assay was immunoSEQ multiplex PCR. The data hold more than 150,000 clones, with 75% to 90% observed a single time. The source material was peripheral blood, sampled on day 0 of AZD1222 vaccination. These TCRs come from an adult in good health. The CDR3 runs from the conserved cysteine through the conserved F or W. Fields, in order: clone size, J gene, D gene, V gene, CDR3 DNA, CDR3 protein. D genes are given only for firm matches. The size entry is marked missing in some rows and otherwise reads once, few, many or a size class.

clone_size: NA
j_call: TRBJ1-2
d_call: TRBD1
v_call: TRBV7-3
cdr3_nt: TGTGCCAGCAGCTCGGGGGACAGGGGAAATGGCTACACCTTC
cdr3_aa: CASSSGDRGNGYTF

clone_size: NA
j_call: TRBJ1-2
d_call: NA
v_call: TRBV28
cdr3_nt: TGTGCCAGCACCTCGACAGTCTATGGCTACACCTTC
cdr3_aa: CASTSTVYGYTF

clone_size: once
j_call: TRBJ2-2
d_call: TRBD2
v_call: TRBV7-9
cdr3_nt: TGTGCCAGCAGTACTAGCGGGCTCGGAGAGCTGTTTTTT
cdr3_aa: CASSTSGLGELFF

clone_size: NA
j_call: TRBJ2-3
d_call: NA
v_call: TRBV2
cdr3_nt: TGTGCCAGCAGTGAAGGGGTAGCGAATACGCAGTATTTT
cdr3_aa: CASSEGVANTQYF

clone_size: NA
j_call: TRBJ1-4
d_call: TRBD1
v_call: TRBV19
cdr3_nt: TGTGCCAGTAGGAGGTTCACAGGGGGAGGAACTAATGAAAAACTGTTTTTT
cdr3_aa: CASRRFTGGGTNEKLFF

clone_size: NA
j_call: TRBJ2-6
d_call: NA
v_call: TRBV6-5
cdr3_nt: TGTGCCACCTATCGTGGTCACTCTGGGGCCAACGTCCTGACTTTC
cdr3_aa: CATYRGHSGANVLTF

clone_size: NA
j_call: TRBJ1-3
d_call: NA
v_call: TRBV13
cdr3_nt: TGTGCCAGCAGCTTAGGCTGGACGGTGAACTCTGGAAACACCATATATTTT
cdr3_aa: CASSLGWTVNSGNTIYF

clone_size: NA
j_call: TRBJ1-2
d_call: NA
v_call: TRBV5-4
cdr3_nt: TGTGCCAGCAGCCCCCCACGTCAGGGTAACTATGGCTACACCTTC
cdr3_aa: CASSPPRQGNYGYTF

clone_size: NA
j_call: TRBJ1-2
d_call: TRBD1
v_call: TRBV6-5
cdr3_nt: TGTGCCAGCAGACCTACTGCCGGGACAGGGTATGGCTACACCTTC
cdr3_aa: CASRPTAGTGYGYTF

clone_size: once
j_call: TRBJ2-5
d_call: NA
v_call: TRBV7-2
cdr3_nt: TGTGCCAGCAGCTTAAACAGGGTAGAGACCCAGTACTTC
cdr3_aa: CASSLNRVETQYF

clone_size: NA
j_call: TRBJ1-5
d_call: TRBD1
v_call: TRBV18
cdr3_nt: TGTGCCAGCTCACCACCCGCGACAGGGGTGGGGGATCAGCCCCAGCATTTT
cdr3_aa: CASSPPATGVGDQPQHF

clone_size: few
j_call: TRBJ1-5
d_call: NA
v_call: TRBV7-2
cdr3_nt: TGTGCCAGCAGCGGGGACCGGGCCGGGGGTGGTAGTCAGCCCCAGCATTTT
cdr3_aa: CASSGDRAGGGSQPQHF

clone_size: NA
j_call: TRBJ1-2
d_call: NA
v_call: TRBV19
cdr3_nt: TGTGCCAGTAGAATAGCCGGGGCGTATAACTATGGCTACACCTTC
cdr3_aa: CASRIAGAYNYGYTF

clone_size: once
j_call: TRBJ2-7
d_call: TRBD1
v_call: TRBV18
cdr3_nt: TGTGCCAGCTCACCACCTGCGCAGGGGGCGAATGAGCAGTACTTC
cdr3_aa: CASSPPAQGANEQYF

clone_size: NA
j_call: TRBJ2-5
d_call: TRBD2
v_call: TRBV5-1
cdr3_nt: TGCGCCAGCAGCTTGGGGACTAGCGGGAGGCCGGCAGAGACCCAGTACTTC
cdr3_aa: CASSLGTSGRPAETQYF

clone_size: NA
j_call: TRBJ2-7
d_call: TRBD1
v_call: TRBV14
cdr3_nt: TGTGCCAGCAGCTGGACAGGGGTGGTTTACGAGCAGTACTTC
cdr3_aa: CASSWTGVVYEQYF

clone_size: NA
j_call: TRBJ2-3
d_call: TRBD1
v_call: TRBV28
cdr3_nt: TGTGCCAGCAGGCCACAGGGGAGCACAGATACGCAGTATTTT
cdr3_aa: CASRPQGSTDTQYF

clone_size: NA
j_call: TRBJ1-1
d_call: TRBD1
v_call: TRBV5-1
cdr3_nt: TGCGCCAGCCTTCCACAGGGGGCCAACACTGAAGCTTTCTTT
cdr3_aa: CASLPQGANTEAFF

clone_size: NA
j_call: TRBJ2-7
d_call: NA
v_call: TRBV11-3
cdr3_nt: TGTGCCGGCAGCAATGGAATGGCCGAGCAGTACTTC
cdr3_aa: CAGSNGMAEQYF

clone_size: NA
j_call: TRBJ2-3
d_call: TRBD1
v_call: TRBV4-1
cdr3_nt: TGCGCCAGCAGCCAAGGACAGGGGGCAACAGATACGCAGTATTTT
cdr3_aa: CASSQGQGATDTQYF

clone_size: NA
j_call: TRBJ1-5
d_call: NA
v_call: TRBV2
cdr3_nt: TGTGCCAGCAAAATCGGGTCTAGCAATCAGCCCCAGCATTTT
cdr3_aa: CASKIGSSNQPQHF

clone_size: NA
j_call: TRBJ2-1
d_call: TRBD1
v_call: TRBV27
cdr3_nt: TGTGCCAGCAGTTTATTGTTCCCGGCAGGGGGCTACAATGAGCAGTTCTTC
cdr3_aa: CASSLLFPAGGYNEQFF

clone_size: NA
j_call: TRBJ1-1
d_call: NA
v_call: TRBV7-3
cdr3_nt: TGTGCCAGCAGCTCGACGGTGAACACTGAAGCTTTCTTT
cdr3_aa: CASSSTVNTEAFF

clone_size: NA
j_call: TRBJ1-4
d_call: NA
v_call: TRBV7-7
cdr3_nt: TGTGCCAGCAGCTTATCCGGTGAAAAACTGTTTTTT
cdr3_aa: CASSLSGEKLFF

clone_size: once
j_call: TRBJ1-1
d_call: NA
v_call: TRBV18
cdr3_nt: TGTGCCAGCTCACCGCAAGGGAAGGACACTGAAGCTTTCTTT
cdr3_aa: CASSPQGKDTEAFF

clone_size: NA
j_call: TRBJ2-7
d_call: NA
v_call: TRBV2
cdr3_nt: TGTGCCAGCAGTGTGGGTAGTAGCGAGCAGTACTTC
cdr3_aa: CASSVGSSEQYF

clone_size: NA
j_call: TRBJ1-3
d_call: NA
v_call: TRBV19
cdr3_nt: TGTGCCAGTAGTATGGAAGGAACCCGTATCTCTGGAAACACCATATATTTT
cdr3_aa: CASSMEGTRISGNTIYF

clone_size: once
j_call: TRBJ2-5
d_call: TRBD2
v_call: TRBV7-2
cdr3_nt: TGTGCCAGCAGCTTACACGCTAGCGGGTTGGGTGGCCAGTACTTC
cdr3_aa: CASSLHASGLGGQYF

clone_size: NA
j_call: TRBJ2-7
d_call: NA
v_call: TRBV12-3/TRBV12-4
cdr3_nt: TGTGCCAGCAGTTTAGGGGGGGTTGGGGAGCAGTACTTC
cdr3_aa: CASSLGGVGEQYF

clone_size: once
j_call: TRBJ1-5
d_call: NA
v_call: TRBV19
cdr3_nt: TGTGCCAGTAGCGCAACAATCGCCCAGCCCCAGCATTTT
cdr3_aa: CASSATIAQPQHF

clone_size: NA
j_call: TRBJ2-1
d_call: TRBD2
v_call: TRBV18
cdr3_nt: TGTGCCAGCGGACTAGCGGGACCCTACAATGAGCAGTTCTTC
cdr3_aa: CASGLAGPYNEQFF

clone_size: NA
j_call: TRBJ1-2
d_call: NA
v_call: TRBV5-1
cdr3_nt: TGCGCCAGCAGCCGCGACGGAGCTAACTATGGCTACACCTTC
cdr3_aa: CASSRDGANYGYTF

clone_size: NA
j_call: TRBJ2-1
d_call: NA
v_call: TRBV9
cdr3_nt: TGTGCCAGCAGCCCAGCCTATATGGGCGGGACCTCCTACAATGAGCAGTTCTTC
cdr3_aa: CASSPAYMGGTSYNEQFF

clone_size: NA
j_call: TRBJ1-2
d_call: TRBD1
v_call: TRBV14
cdr3_nt: TGTGCCAGCAGCGCCAGACAGGGTTTGTCTGGCTACACCTTC
cdr3_aa: CASSARQGLSGYTF

clone_size: few
j_call: TRBJ1-5
d_call: NA
v_call: TRBV5-5
cdr3_nt: TGTGCCAGCAGCTTGCACACTGGAAGCAATCAGCCCCAGCATTTT
cdr3_aa: CASSLHTGSNQPQHF

clone_size: NA
j_call: TRBJ2-7
d_call: NA
v_call: TRBV6-1
cdr3_nt: TGTGCCAGCAGTGACCAAGGACAGTTCTACGAGCAGTACTTC
cdr3_aa: CASSDQGQFYEQYF

clone_size: NA
j_call: TRBJ1-2
d_call: NA
v_call: TRBV9
cdr3_nt: TGTGCCAGCAGCGTCGACAGTGGGTACTATGGCTACACCTTC
cdr3_aa: CASSVDSGYYGYTF

clone_size: NA
j_call: TRBJ2-6
d_call: NA
v_call: TRBV14
cdr3_nt: TGTGCCAGCAGCCGCACAGGGTCTGGGGCCAACGTCCTGACTTTC
cdr3_aa: CASSRTGSGANVLTF

clone_size: NA
j_call: TRBJ2-2
d_call: TRBD2
v_call: TRBV15
cdr3_nt: TGTGCCACCAGCAGGACTAGCGGGAGGGCTCACACCGGGGAGCTGTTTTTT
cdr3_aa: CATSRTSGRAHTGELFF

clone_size: NA
j_call: TRBJ1-4
d_call: NA
v_call: TRBV2
cdr3_nt: TGTGCCAGCAGGGTACGGGATGAAAAACTGTTTTTT
cdr3_aa: CASRVRDEKLFF

clone_size: NA
j_call: TRBJ1-5
d_call: NA
v_call: TRBV18
cdr3_nt: TGTGCCAGCTCAGGGGACCGAGATCAGCCCCAGCATTTT
cdr3_aa: CASSGDRDQPQHF

clone_size: NA
j_call: TRBJ2-4
d_call: NA
v_call: TRBV5-6
cdr3_nt: TGTGCCAGCAGCTTGAATGGGAGAAGTAACATTCAGTACTTC
cdr3_aa: CASSLNGRSNIQYF

clone_size: NA
j_call: TRBJ1-3
d_call: NA
v_call: TRBV9
cdr3_nt: TGTGCCAGCAGCGTAGAGGGAGAACAGGGTCATTTCGGAAACACCATATATTTT
cdr3_aa: CASSVEGEQGHFGNTIYF

clone_size: NA
j_call: TRBJ1-2
d_call: NA
v_call: TRBV10-3
cdr3_nt: TGTGCCATCAGTGAGTTACAGGGAGGGTATGGCTACACCTTC
cdr3_aa: CAISELQGGYGYTF

clone_size: NA
j_call: TRBJ1-2
d_call: NA
v_call: TRBV28
cdr3_nt: TGCGCCAGCAGTCCCAGGATGAACTATGGCTACACCTTC
cdr3_aa: CASSPRMNYGYTF

clone_size: NA
j_call: TRBJ1-2
d_call: NA
v_call: TRBV4-3
cdr3_nt: TGCGCCAGCAGCTACTTGGGAGGAGAGGGCGTCGGCTATGGCTACACCTTC
cdr3_aa: CASSYLGGEGVGYGYTF

clone_size: few
j_call: TRBJ2-7
d_call: NA
v_call: TRBV5-5
cdr3_nt: TGTGCCAGCAGCTTGGGGTCGACTATGGTCTCCTACGAGCAGTACTTC
cdr3_aa: CASSLGSTMVSYEQYF

clone_size: few
j_call: TRBJ2-7
d_call: NA
v_call: TRBV19
cdr3_nt: TGTGCCTCCAAATGGCGAGACTCGACCTACGAGCAGTACTTC
cdr3_aa: CASKWRDSTYEQYF

clone_size: NA
j_call: TRBJ2-6
d_call: NA
v_call: TRBV6-1
cdr3_nt: TGTGCCAGCAGTGATCGAGCCTCTGGGGCCAACGTCCTGACTTTC
cdr3_aa: CASSDRASGANVLTF

clone_size: NA
j_call: TRBJ1-5
d_call: TRBD1
v_call: TRBV2
cdr3_nt: TGTGCCAGCGCCCCGGGACAGAGTAGCAATCAGCCCCAGCATTTT
cdr3_aa: CASAPGQSSNQPQHF

clone_size: NA
j_call: TRBJ1-5
d_call: NA
v_call: TRBV6-5
cdr3_nt: TGTGCCAGCAGTCGGGAGGGTAGGAGCAATCAGCCCCAGCATTTT
cdr3_aa: CASSREGRSNQPQHF

clone_size: NA
j_call: TRBJ2-3
d_call: TRBD2
v_call: TRBV4-2
cdr3_nt: TGTGCCAGCAGCCAAGATGGGACTAGGCGGTCGGATACGCAGTATTTT
cdr3_aa: CASSQDGTRRSDTQYF

clone_size: NA
j_call: TRBJ1-3
d_call: NA
v_call: TRBV4-2
cdr3_nt: TGTGCCAGCAGCCGCTCAGAGCCTGGAAACACCATATATTTT
cdr3_aa: CASSRSEPGNTIYF

clone_size: NA
j_call: TRBJ1-6
d_call: NA
v_call: TRBV6-1
cdr3_nt: TGTGCCAGCAGTGACGTTATAGGAGGCAATAATTCACCCCTCCACTTT
cdr3_aa: CASSDVIGGNNSPLHF

clone_size: NA
j_call: TRBJ2-3
d_call: NA
v_call: TRBV28
cdr3_nt: TGTGCCAGCAGTATAAACACCCGACAGTCGGATACGCAGTATTTT
cdr3_aa: CASSINTRQSDTQYF

clone_size: NA
j_call: TRBJ1-4
d_call: NA
v_call: TRBV5-1
cdr3_nt: TGCGCCAGCAGCTTTCAGGGAGGGGGAAAGGAAAAACTGTTTTTT
cdr3_aa: CASSFQGGGKEKLFF

clone_size: NA
j_call: TRBJ1-6
d_call: TRBD1
v_call: TRBV27
cdr3_nt: TGTGCCAGCAGTTTGCATGACAGGGCCTCCTATAATTCACCCCTCCACTTT
cdr3_aa: CASSLHDRASYNSPLHF

clone_size: NA
j_call: TRBJ2-7
d_call: NA
v_call: TRBV5-6
cdr3_nt: TGTGCCAGCAGCTTATGGCGCGGGTTCGAGCAGTACTTC
cdr3_aa: CASSLWRGFEQYF

clone_size: few
j_call: TRBJ1-3
d_call: NA
v_call: TRBV6-2/TRBV6-3
cdr3_nt: TGTGCCAGCAGTCCATCTGGAAACACCATATATTTT
cdr3_aa: CASSPSGNTIYF

clone_size: NA
j_call: TRBJ1-5
d_call: TRBD1
v_call: TRBV30
cdr3_nt: TGTGCCTGGAGTCTCGTCCGTGGACAGGGATTAGGTCAGCCCCAGCATTTT
cdr3_aa: CAWSLVRGQGLGQPQHF